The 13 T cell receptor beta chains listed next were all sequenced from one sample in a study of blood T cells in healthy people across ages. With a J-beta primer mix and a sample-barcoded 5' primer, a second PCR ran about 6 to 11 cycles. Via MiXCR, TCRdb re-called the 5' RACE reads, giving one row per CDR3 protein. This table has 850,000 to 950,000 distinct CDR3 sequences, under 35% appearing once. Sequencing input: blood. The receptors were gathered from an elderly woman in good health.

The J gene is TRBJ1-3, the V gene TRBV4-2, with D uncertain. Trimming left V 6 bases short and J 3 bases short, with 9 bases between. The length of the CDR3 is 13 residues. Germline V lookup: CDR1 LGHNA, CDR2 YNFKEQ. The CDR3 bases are TGTGCCAGCAGACAATTGGGTGGAAACACCATATATTTT. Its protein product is CASRQLGGNTIYF.

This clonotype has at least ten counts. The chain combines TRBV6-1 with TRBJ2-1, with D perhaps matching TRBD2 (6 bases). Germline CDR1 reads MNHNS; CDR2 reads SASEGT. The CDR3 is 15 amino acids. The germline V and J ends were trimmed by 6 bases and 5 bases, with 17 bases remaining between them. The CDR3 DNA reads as TGTGCCAGCAGCTCGGGGCGGGGAAGGCACAATGAGCAGTTCTTC. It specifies CASSSGRGRHNEQFF.

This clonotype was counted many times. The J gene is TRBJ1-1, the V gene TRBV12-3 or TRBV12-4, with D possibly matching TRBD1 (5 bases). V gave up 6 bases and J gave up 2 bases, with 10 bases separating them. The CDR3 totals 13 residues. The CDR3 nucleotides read TGTGCCAGCAGATTACAGGTAAACACTGAAGCTTTCTTT. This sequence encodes CASRLQVNTEAFF.

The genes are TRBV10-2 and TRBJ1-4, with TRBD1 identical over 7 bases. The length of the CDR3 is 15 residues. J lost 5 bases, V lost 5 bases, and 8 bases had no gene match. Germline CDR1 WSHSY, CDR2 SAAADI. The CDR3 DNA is TGCGCCAGCAGTCCAGCAGGGGGGCTGAATGAAAAACTGTTTTTT. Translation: CASSPAGGLNEKLFF.

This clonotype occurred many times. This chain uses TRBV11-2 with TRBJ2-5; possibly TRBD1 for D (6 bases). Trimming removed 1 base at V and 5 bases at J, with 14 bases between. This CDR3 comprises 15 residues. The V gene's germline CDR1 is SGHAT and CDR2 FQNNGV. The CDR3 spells CASSLGGRGTETQYF. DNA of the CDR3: TGTGCCAGCAGCTTAGGAGGCAGGGGAACGGAGACCCAGTACTTC.

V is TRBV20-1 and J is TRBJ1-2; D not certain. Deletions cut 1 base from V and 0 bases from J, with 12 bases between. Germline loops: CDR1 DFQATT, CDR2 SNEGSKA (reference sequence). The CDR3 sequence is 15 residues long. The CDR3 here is CSARVPGSTNYGYTF. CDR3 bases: TGCAGTGCTAGAGTACCGGGTTCAACTAACTATGGCTACACCTTC.

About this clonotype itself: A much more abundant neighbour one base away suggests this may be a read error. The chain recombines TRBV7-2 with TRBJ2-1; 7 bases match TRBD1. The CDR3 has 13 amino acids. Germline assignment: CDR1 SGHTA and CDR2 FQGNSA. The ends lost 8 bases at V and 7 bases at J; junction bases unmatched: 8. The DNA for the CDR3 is TGTGCCAGCGGAAGATTGACAGGGAATGAGCAGTTCTTC. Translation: CASGRLTGNEQFF.

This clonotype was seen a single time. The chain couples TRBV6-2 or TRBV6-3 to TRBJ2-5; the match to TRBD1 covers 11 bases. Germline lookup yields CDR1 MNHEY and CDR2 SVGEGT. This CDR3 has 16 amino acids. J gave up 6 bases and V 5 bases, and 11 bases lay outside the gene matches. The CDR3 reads CASSIPGTGGGKTQYF. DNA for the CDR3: TGTGCCAGCAGTATCCCCGGGACAGGGGGGGGGAAGACCCAGTACTTC.

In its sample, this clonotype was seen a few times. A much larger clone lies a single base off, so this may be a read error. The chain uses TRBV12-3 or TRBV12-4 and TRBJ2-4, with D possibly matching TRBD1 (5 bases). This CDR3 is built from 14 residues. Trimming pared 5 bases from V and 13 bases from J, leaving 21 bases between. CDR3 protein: CASSPSASRGEQYF. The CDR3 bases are TGTGCCAGCAGTCCCTCAGCCAGTAGGGGTGAGCAGTACTTC.

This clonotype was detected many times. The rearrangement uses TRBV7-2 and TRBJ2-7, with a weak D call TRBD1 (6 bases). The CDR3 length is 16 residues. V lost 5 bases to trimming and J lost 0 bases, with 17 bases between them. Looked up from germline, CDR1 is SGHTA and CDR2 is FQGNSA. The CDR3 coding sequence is TGTGCCAGCAGCCAAAGATCCGGACAGTCCTCCTACGAGCAGTACTTC. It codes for CASSQRSGQSSYEQYF.

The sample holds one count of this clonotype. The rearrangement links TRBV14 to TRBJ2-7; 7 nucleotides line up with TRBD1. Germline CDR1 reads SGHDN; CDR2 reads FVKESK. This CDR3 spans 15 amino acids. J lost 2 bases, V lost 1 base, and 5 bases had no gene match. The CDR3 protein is CASSQVRQGPYEQYF. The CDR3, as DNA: TGTGCCAGCAGCCAAGTTCGACAGGGACCCTACGAGCAGTACTTC.

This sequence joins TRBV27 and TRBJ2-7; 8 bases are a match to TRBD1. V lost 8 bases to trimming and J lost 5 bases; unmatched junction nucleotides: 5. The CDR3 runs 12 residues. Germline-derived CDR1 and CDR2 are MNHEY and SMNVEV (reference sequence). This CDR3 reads CASGYRGNEQYF. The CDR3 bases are TGTGCCAGCGGATACAGGGGGAACGAGCAGTACTTC.

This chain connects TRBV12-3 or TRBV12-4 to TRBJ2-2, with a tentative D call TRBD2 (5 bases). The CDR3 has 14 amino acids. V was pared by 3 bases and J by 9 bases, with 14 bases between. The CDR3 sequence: CASSFLGDRRELFF. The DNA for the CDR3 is TGTGCCAGCAGTTTTCTCGGGGATCGCCGGGAGCTGTTTTTT.